Below, 11 T cell receptor beta chains from the same sample are listed, as sequenced in a study of cytomegalovirus exposure and HLA in healthy donors. In the PCR, 60 Vbeta and 13 Jbeta primers were used. Clones were sequenced by immunoSEQ multiplex PCR, and TCRdb holds only the in-frame ones, with some missing. The data contain some 90,000 clones, about 80% of them singletons. Material: PBMCs. The receptors were sampled from a man between 50 and 59 years old in good health and CMV-seropositive.

The chain links TRBV6-1 to TRBJ2-7, with D unresolved. The length of the CDR3 is 13 residues. Germline-derived CDR1 and CDR2 are MNHNS and SASEGT. Trimming cost V 6 bases and J 6 bases, with 15 bases left between them. This CDR3 reads CASSPPVAREQYF. The CDR3 nucleotides read TGTGCCAGCAGCCCTCCTGTGGCCCGCGAGCAGTACTTC.

The rearrangement links TRBV10-1 to TRBJ2-7, with a tentative D call TRBD1 (5 bases). The CDR3 contains 14 residues. CDR1 WNHNN and CDR2 SYGVQD come from the germline V gene (reference sequence). Deletions cut 2 bases from V and 2 bases from J, with 10 bases between. Here the CDR3 DNA reads TGCGCCAGCAGTGAGGGAGACAGAGCCTACGAGCAGTACTTC. This translates into CASSEGDRAYEQYF.

V gene TRBV6-5 combines with J gene TRBJ2-7; 8 bases map to TRBD1. Germline V CDR1 and CDR2: MNHEY, SVGAGI. The CDR3 covers 16 residues. V lost 2 bases to trimming and J lost 0 bases; unmatched junction nucleotides: 6. The chain's CDR3 is CASSYQQGEDSYEQYF. CDR3 coding DNA: TGTGCCAGCAGTTACCAACAGGGGGAGGACTCCTACGAGCAGTACTTC.

This clone has a single count. The chain joins TRBV7-2 to TRBJ1-1, with 8 nucleotides matching TRBD1. The V segment lost 5 bases and the J segment 10 bases; nucleotides outside the gene matches: 12. The CDR3 runs 14 residues. Germline lookup yields CDR1 SGHTA and CDR2 FQGNSA. In DNA form, the CDR3 reads TGTGCCAGCAGCCCGCCGTTGGGTGGGACAGGAGCTTTCTTT. Amino acid sequence: CASSPPLGGTGAFF.

V gene TRBV7-9 combines with J gene TRBJ1-1; D is unclear. With 2 bases removed from V and 0 bases from J, the gap between germline ends came to 10 bases. This CDR3 has 15 amino acids. Germline CDR1 reads SEHNR; CDR2 reads FQNEAQ (reference sequence). DNA for the CDR3: TGTGCCAGCAGCTTAATTCCAGTCATGAACACTGAAGCTTTCTTT. Translated: CASSLIPVMNTEAFF.

This clone showed up just a few times. This chain links TRBV25-1 with TRBJ2-5, with TRBD2 matching 11 bases. The J call may be in error: the DNA end matches TRBJ2-7 better. The CDR3 spans 16 residues. The germline gives CDR1 MGHDK, CDR2 SYGVNS. This chain's CDR3 is CASSELGTSGSAEQYF. CDR3 nucleotide sequence: TGTGCCAGCAGTGAATTGGGGACTAGCGGCTCGGCCGAGCAGTACTTC.

V usage is TRBV2 and J usage is TRBJ2-5; D unclear. The germline V and J ends were trimmed by 3 bases and 1 base, with 3 bases remaining between them. Germline loops: CDR1 SNHLY, CDR2 FYNNEI. This CDR3 is built from 12 residues. DNA for the CDR3: TGTGCCAGCAGTGACAGCCAAGAGACCCAGTACTTC. It specifies CASSDSQETQYF.

This chain connects TRBV6-4 to TRBJ2-5; 10 nucleotides agree with TRBD2. The length of the CDR3 is 14 residues. The V and J ends lost 5 bases and 2 bases, in that order; junction bases with no gene match: 2. Germline CDR1 and CDR2: MRHNA and SNTAGT. The CDR3 bases are TGTGCCAGCAGTCAACTAGCGGGACAAGAGACCCAGTACTTC. Translation gives CASSQLAGQETQYF.

This clone was counted only a few times. The chain has TRBV7-9 and TRBJ2-1; 8 bases are shared with TRBD2. This CDR3 has 17 amino acids. CDR1 SEHNR and CDR2 FQNEAQ come from the germline V gene (reference sequence). J lost 5 bases, V lost 1 base, and 10 bases had no gene match. Written as DNA, the CDR3 is TGTGCCAGCAGCTTAGTTCTTCCTAGCGGGCTAAACAATGAGCAGTTCTTC. Translating gives CASSLVLPSGLNNEQFF.

The chain carries TRBV29-1 and TRBJ2-1; TRBD2 matches 11 bases. CDR1 and CDR2 from the germline V gene are SQVTM and ANQGSEA. The V gene end was trimmed by 6 bases and the J gene end by 3 bases; junction bases not matched to a gene: 7. The CDR3 spans 15 residues. The CDR3 sequence: CSVRSLAGVYNEQFF. CDR3 coding DNA: TGCAGCGTAAGGTCACTAGCGGGAGTCTACAATGAGCAGTTCTTC.

The genes are TRBV7-2 and TRBJ2-1; 7 bases line up with TRBD2. The trim removed 0 bases at V and 8 bases at J, leaving 7 bases unmatched. The germline V gene has CDR1 SGHTA and CDR2 FQGNSA. The length of the CDR3 is 15 residues. CDR3 sequence (DNA): TGTGCCAGCAGCTTAGCGGGAGGGCCTTTCGATGAGCAGTTCTTC. This sequence encodes CASSLAGGPFDEQFF.